Listed below are T cell receptor beta chains from one sample, sequenced in a study of T cell responses to AZD1222 COVID-19 vaccine. Sequencing was performed with immunoSEQ multiplex PCR; in TCRdb, only in-frame clones are kept and a portion is missing. The table records approximately 220,000 clones, around 93% of them present only once. The source material was peripheral blood, sampled on day 0 of MenACWY control vaccination. The receptors were sampled from an adult in good health. CDR3s leave out the opening cysteine and the closing phenylalanine or tryptophan. Each record gives: J gene, V gene, CDR3 protein.

>TRBJ2-7|TRBV14
ASSHVEAGGSEQY
>TRBJ1-1|TRBV18
ASSPGTGNRVNTEAF
>TRBJ1-2|TRBV7-9
ASSLDLGNGYT
>TRBJ2-1|TRBV7-2
ASSLTSSEQF
>TRBJ1-6|TRBV15
ATSRERQGNSPLH
>TRBJ2-2|TRBV18
ASSLSPSGGELF
>TRBJ2-7|TRBV4-2
ASSQDPVAGENYEQY
>TRBJ2-7|TRBV7-2
ASSIAGTQSYEQY
>TRBJ1-5|TRBV19
ASSPRGGRRQPQH
>TRBJ1-2|TRBV30
AWSVRSQTNYGYT
>TRBJ1-3|TRBV18
ASSTEPKGNTIY
>TRBJ1-2|TRBV28
ASSLRGQGPGYT
>TRBJ2-3|TRBV7-3
ASSSLRGGRDTQY
>TRBJ2-3|TRBV10-1
ASSHPRGGVNATSTDTQY
>TRBJ2-1|TRBV24-1
ATSDGQEEGYEQF
>TRBJ2-7|TRBV2
ASRRDSISYEQY
>TRBJ2-1|TRBV7-2
ASSPKGLAGALYNEQF